The 27 T cell receptor beta chains in this list originate from one sample, sequenced in a study of radiotherapy plus CTLA-4 blockade in lung cancer. Measured with immunoSEQ multiplex PCR; TCRdb has only the in-frame clones, and not every one. The data contain some 64,000 clones, approximately 77% of them singletons. The sample consisted of peripheral blood, taken from a patient treated with radiotherapy plus ipilimumab. These receptors were collected from a human donor with non-small cell lung cancer who had a complete response to radiotherapy plus ipilimumab.

This chain uses TRBV13 with TRBJ1-1; 7 bases fit TRBD1. The CDR3 has 15 amino acids. Trimming took 4 bases from V and 3 from J; bases not matched to a gene: 8. The germline gives CDR1 PRHDT, CDR2 FYEKMQ (reference sequence). The chain's CDR3 is CASSSQGIKYTEAFF. The CDR3 region has the DNA TGTGCCAGCAGCTCACAGGGGATCAAGTACACTGAAGCTTTCTTT.

The sample holds one count of this clone. The chain joins TRBV9 to TRBJ2-2; D may be TRBD2 (6 bases). CDR3 length equals 14 residues. The germline gives CDR1 SGDLS, CDR2 YYNGEE. V was pared by 3 bases and J by 6 bases, with 12 bases between. For the CDR3, the DNA is TGTGCCAGCAGCGGAACCGGGGGTCCCGGGGAGCTGTTTTTT. Translated, it gives CASSGTGGPGELFF.

This chain links TRBV11-3 with TRBJ1-1; TRBD1 might be the D (6 bases). Germline-derived CDR1 and CDR2 are SGHNT and YENEEA. V was clipped by 3 bases and J by 4 bases, with 15 bases between them. This CDR3 is built from 15 residues. CDR3 DNA: TGTGCCAGCAGCTTGGGGACGACAGGCCCCACTGAAGCTTTCTTT. Protein: CASSLGTTGPTEAFF.

This sequence joins TRBV19 and TRBJ1-2; no definite D call. V shed 3 bases and J shed 4 bases, with 9 bases lying between them. The CDR3 covers 13 residues. CDR1 LNHDA and CDR2 SQIVND come from the germline V gene (reference sequence). Written as DNA, the CDR3 is TGTGCCAGTAGTATTGAGAGTCTCTATGGCTACACCTTC. This sequence encodes CASSIESLYGYTF.

This clone turned up a few times. The chain uses TRBV5-1 and TRBJ2-5; D possibly uses TRBD1 or TRBD2 (5 bases each). Germline V gene data show CDR1 as SGHRS and CDR2 as YFSETQ. V gave up 0 bases and J gave up 4 bases, with 7 bases separating them. This CDR3 is 13 amino acids long. The CDR3 DNA reads as TGCGCCAGCAGCTTGGCTGGGGGAGAGACCCAGTACTTC. This gives the protein CASSLAGGETQYF. The full variable domain, its missing parts supplied by reference TRBV5-1 and TRBJ2-5, is KAGVTQTPRYLIKTRGQQVTLSCSPISGHRSVSWYQQTPGQGLQFLFEYFSETQRNKGNFPGRFSGRQFSNSRSEMNVSTLELGDSALYLCASSLAGGETQYFGPGTRLLVL.

The gene calls are TRBV19 and TRBJ2-1; D may be TRBD1 (6 bases). The CDR3 spans 13 residues. Germline V gene data show CDR1 as LNHDA and CDR2 as SQIVND (reference sequence). Trimming shortened V by 1 base and J by 13 bases, and 14 bases separated the two germline ends. The CDR3 coding sequence is TGTGCCAGTAGTATAGTGGGGGCCCTTTCTCAGTTCTTC. Its protein product is CASSIVGALSQFF.

The chain couples TRBV5-1 to TRBJ1-3; the D is unclear. Per the germline V gene, CDR1 is SGHRS and CDR2 is YFSETQ. This CDR3 has 13 amino acids. Trimming cost V 4 bases and J 3 bases, with 8 bases left between them. The CDR3 loop is CASSPEGGNTIYF. The CDR3 DNA reads as TGCGCCAGCAGCCCCGAGGGTGGAAACACCATATATTTT.

The V call is TRBV29-1, the J call TRBJ2-2; D ambiguous. CDR3 length equals 16 residues. Per the germline V gene, CDR1 is SQVTM and CDR2 is ANQGSEA. V was trimmed by 4 bases and J by 2 bases, leaving 17 bases between them. In DNA, the CDR3 is TGCAGCGTTGGTGGGCTTAGCTCTTTAAACACCGGGGAGCTGTTTTTT. Translation: CSVGGLSSLNTGELFF.

The chain is built from TRBV4-1 and TRBJ2-4; D possibly corresponds to TRBD1 (6 bases). Germline V lookup: CDR1 MGHRA, CDR2 YSYEKL. Deletions cut 1 base from V and 4 bases from J, with 14 bases between. This CDR3 is 16 amino acids long. CDR3 sequence reads: CASSQGSGTLKNIQYF. The CDR3 DNA reads TGCGCCAGCAGCCAAGGATCCGGGACACTTAAAAACATTCAGTACTTC.

This clone was recorded only once. The chain couples TRBV10-3 to TRBJ2-3; 7 nucleotides agree with TRBD1. This CDR3 is 15 amino acids long. Trimming took 10 bases from V and 1 from J; bases not matched to a gene: 11. Germline V gene lookup returns CDR1 ENHRY and CDR2 SYGVKD. CDR3 loop: CATGGSPLGTDTQYF. CDR3 DNA sequence: TGTGCCACAGGGGGATCGCCTTTAGGCACAGATACGCAGTATTTT.

This chain joins TRBV4-1 and TRBJ1-1; D unresolved. CDR1 and CDR2 from the germline V gene are MGHRA and YSYEKL. This CDR3 is 14 amino acids long. The V end lost 8 bases, the J end lost 1 base, and 14 bases lay between the germline ends. The CDR3 DNA sequence: TGCGCCAGCCGAAACAGACTAAAGAACACTGAAGCTTTCTTT. This codes for CASRNRLKNTEAFF.

The rearrangement uses TRBV28 and TRBJ1-4; no definite D call. Germline V gives CDR1 MDHEN, CDR2 SYDVKM. Deletions cut 3 bases from V and 5 bases from J, with 7 bases between. CDR3 length: 13 residues. The CDR3 here is CASSLGTNEKLFF. Here the CDR3 DNA reads TGTGCCAGCAGTTTGGGCACAAATGAAAAACTGTTTTTT.

The V gene is TRBV6-5, the J gene TRBJ1-1, with 8 bases identical to TRBD1. The CDR3 consists of 13 residues. Germline CDR1 MNHEY, CDR2 SVGAGI. The J segment lost 5 bases and the V segment lost 6 bases, leaving 5 bases of the junction unmatched. CDR3 loop: CASSRQGRTEAFF. The CDR3 coding sequence is TGTGCCAGCAGCCGACAGGGGAGGACTGAAGCTTTCTTT.

The table lists this clone with a few counts. This rearrangement joins TRBV2 to TRBJ2-5; no firm D call. CDR3 size: 13 residues. The germline V gene encodes CDR1 SNHLY and CDR2 FYNNEI. V was shortened by 3 bases and J by 5 bases, with 10 bases between the two germline ends. The CDR3 region is CASSDSPAETQYF. CDR3 nucleotides: TGTGCCAGCAGTGACTCCCCGGCGGAGACCCAGTACTTC.

The chain recombines TRBV11-2 with TRBJ1-5; D perhaps matches TRBD1 (6 bases). Trimming removed 2 bases from V and 6 bases from J, with 14 bases in between. This CDR3 has 15 residues. Germline V gene sequence: CDR1 SGHAT, CDR2 FQNNGV. The chain's CDR3 is CASSLSGGGGQPQHF. CDR3 sequence (DNA): TGTGCCAGCAGCTTATCTGGGGGCGGGGGTCAGCCCCAGCATTTT.

This chain connects TRBV5-4 to TRBJ2-2; 7 nucleotides align to TRBD1. CDR3 length: 16 residues. J gave up 0 bases and V 0 bases, and 2 bases lay outside the gene matches. Germline V CDR1 and CDR2: SGHNT, YYREEE (reference sequence). Here the CDR3 reads CASSLGQGANTGELFF. The CDR3 DNA reads as TGTGCCAGCAGCTTGGGGCAGGGGGCGAACACCGGGGAGCTGTTTTTT.

V is TRBV5-1 and J is TRBJ2-1, with D tentatively TRBD1 (5 bases). This CDR3 spans 14 amino acids. The ends were cut back, 0 bases at V and 5 bases at J, with 9 bases in the middle. CDR1 and CDR2 (germline): SGHRS, YFSETQ. The DNA for the CDR3 is TGCGCCAGCAGCTTGGGGCAGGGCCACAATGAGCAGTTCTTC. It is translated as CASSLGQGHNEQFF.

The chain has TRBV27 and TRBJ2-2, with a tentative D call TRBD2 (5 bases). V gave up 1 base and J gave up 8 bases, with 8 bases separating them. From germline, CDR1 is MNHEY and CDR2 SMNVEV (reference sequence). The CDR3 covers 13 residues. The DNA for the CDR3 is TGTGCCAGCAGTTTATTCGGGGTGGGGGAGCTGTTTTTT. It specifies CASSLFGVGELFF.

The chain is built from TRBV25-1 and TRBJ1-1; D is perhaps TRBD1 (5 bases). CDR3 length: 15 residues. V was cut by 5 bases and J by 0 bases, with 13 bases left in between. Germline V gene lookup returns CDR1 MGHDK and CDR2 SYGVNS. CDR3 DNA: TGTGCCAGCAGTCCGACGACAGTGATGAACACTGAAGCTTTCTTT. Protein product: CASSPTTVMNTEAFF.

The chain joins TRBV5-6 to TRBJ1-1; D is unresolved. The germline V gene encodes CDR1 SGHDT and CDR2 YYEEEE. The CDR3 loop spans 14 amino acids. The V end was cut by 2 bases, the J end by 6 bases, with 14 bases between. For the CDR3, the DNA is TGTGCCAGCAGCTTCACGGGGTTGAGGGCTGAAGCTTTCTTT. It translates to CASSFTGLRAEAFF.

The V call is TRBV7-2, the J call TRBJ2-6, with 10 bases identical to TRBD1. Losses at the gene ends were 2 bases for V and 2 bases for J; bases not matched to a gene: 6. CDR1 SGHTA and CDR2 FQGNSA come from the germline V gene. The CDR3 has 18 residues. In DNA, the CDR3 is TGTGCCAGCAGCTTAAGAGCCGGGACAGGGGCTGGGGCCAACGTCCTGACTTTC. Translated: CASSLRAGTGAGANVLTF.

The chain has TRBV5-1 and TRBJ1-3; D not certain. The CDR3 has 14 residues. The V gene lost 0 bases and the J gene lost 0 bases, with 4 bases spanning the gap. The germline V gene encodes CDR1 SGHRS and CDR2 YFSETQ. Written as DNA, the CDR3 is TGCGCCAGCAGCTTGGGACACTCTGGAAACACCATATATTTT. Its translation: CASSLGHSGNTIYF.

The V call is TRBV28, the J call TRBJ2-7; unclear D gene. CDR1 is MDHEN, CDR2 SYDVKM, per germline. The CDR3 runs to 14 residues. Trimming cost V 7 bases and J 7 bases, with 20 bases left between them. CDR3 DNA: TGTGCCAGCACGCCGGCTGGCCCCCAAGGGGAGCAGTACGTC. Its translation: CASTPAGPQGEQYV.

This clone was seen a few times. The genes are TRBV19 and TRBJ2-1; D unclear. The CDR3 has 16 residues. Trimming left V 4 bases short and J 1 base short, with 14 bases between. Germline CDR1 and CDR2: LNHDA and SQIVND (reference sequence). CDR3 region: CASSTVRHTSYNEQFF. The CDR3 DNA reads as TGTGCCAGTAGTACCGTTCGCCATACTTCCTACAATGAGCAGTTCTTC.

The gene calls are TRBV6-5 and TRBJ2-1; maybe TRBD1 (6 bases). Germline loops: CDR1 MNHEY, CDR2 SVGAGI. V lost 6 bases and J 8 bases, leaving 11 bases between the germline ends. The CDR3 totals 12 residues. CDR3 coding DNA: TGTGCCAGCAGAGGACAGAAGGATGAGCAGTTCTTC. Its translation: CASRGQKDEQFF.

In this sample, this clone turned up once. This chain links TRBV19 with TRBJ2-6; possible D gene TRBD2, 6 bases. Trimming left V 1 base short and J 4 bases short, with 14 bases between. Per the germline V gene, CDR1 is LNHDA and CDR2 is SQIVND (reference sequence). This CDR3 comprises 17 residues. The CDR3 sequence: CASSIGSRGYGANVLTF. The CDR3 DNA reads TGTGCCAGTAGTATAGGATCACGGGGGTACGGGGCCAACGTCCTGACTTTC.

The rearrangement joins TRBV10-3 to TRBJ1-5; no clear D gene. Germline loops: CDR1 ENHRY, CDR2 SYGVKD. The CDR3 length is 14 residues. V was trimmed by 5 bases and J by 2 bases, leaving 10 bases between them. The CDR3 sequence is CAISREVGNQPQHF. The CDR3 DNA follows: TGTGCCATCAGTCGGGAGGTTGGCAATCAGCCCCAGCATTTT.